Listed here are 21 T cell receptor beta chains from one sample, sequenced in a study of molecular identifiers for immune sequencing clone quantification. TCRdb used MiXCR to reprocess the PCR reads, holding one entry per CDR3 protein. This sample yields approximately 590,000 distinct CDR3 sequences, of which about 25% are seen a single time; 0.75% to 0.8% belongs to the top ten. The sample taken for sequencing was naive CD8+ T cells from blood, with Jurkat cell RNA spiked in. The subset here: FACS-sorted CD8+CD4-CCR7+CD45RA+ naive T cells. Every receptor here comes from a human donor in good health. Some libraries in this study had Jurkat cell RNA spiked in.

About this clonotype: A much larger clone differs from this one at a single base, so this may be a read error. The J gene is TRBJ1-4, the V gene TRBV6-5; 7 bases align to TRBD1. The length of the CDR3 is 17 residues. Germline CDR1 MNHEY, CDR2 SVGAGI. The CDR3 is CAGSWGQQSLVDEKLFF. CDR3 DNA sequence: TGTGCCGGCAGTTGGGGACAGCAATCTCTTGTTGATGAAAAACTGTTTTTT.

This clonotype occurred many times. The chain employs TRBV6-5 and TRBJ1-2; D remains unclear. The CDR3 runs 12 residues. Trimming stripped 2 bases from V and 10 bases from J, with 11 bases between. Germline CDR1 MNHEY, CDR2 SVGAGI. The CDR3, as DNA: TGTGCCAGCAGTTACGGTCCCCATGCCTACACCTTC. It is translated as CASSYGPHAYTF.

Regarding this clonotype: A much larger clone lies one base from this, so it may be a read error. The chain has TRBV7-9 and TRBJ2-7, with a tentative D call TRBD1 (5 bases). The CDR3 extends over 14 amino acids. Per the germline V gene, CDR1 is SEHNR and CDR2 is FQNEAQ (reference sequence). CDR3 in DNA: TGTGCCAGCAGCTTAATAACAAGGGGTAACGAGCGGTACTTC. Protein: CASSLITRGNERYF.

The V call is TRBV2, the J call TRBJ2-7; D remains ambiguous. The germline CDR1 and CDR2 sequences are SNHLY and FYNNEI. The CDR3 runs 14 residues. The V gene lost 10 bases and the J gene lost 0 bases, with 16 bases spanning the gap. CDR3 DNA: TGTGCCATCGTAGCCAGACACGACTCCTACGAGCAGTACTTC. It encodes CAIVARHDSYEQYF.

This clonotype is a singleton in its sample. A read error may produce the germline difference seen at one junction end. The chain combines TRBV15 with TRBJ2-2; tentatively, D is TRBD1 (5 bases). From germline, CDR1 is LNHNV and CDR2 YYDKDF (reference sequence). CDR3 length: 14 amino acids. The CDR3 bases are TGTGCCACCAGCCGAGAAAAGGGGCTCGGGGAGCTGTTTTTT. Protein: CATSREKGLGELFF.

Of note for this clonotype: At one of its ends the junction is not consistent with the germline gene, which may arise from a read error. CDR3 loop: CAIATDNTNTQYF. CDR3 in DNA: TGTGCCATCGCGACGGATAACACAAATACGCAGTATTTT. V is TRBV7-2 and J is TRBJ2-3; D uncertain. The germline gives CDR1 SGHTA, CDR2 FQGNSA. The CDR3 is 13 residues long.

Concerning this clonotype: A much more abundant neighbour one base away suggests this may be a read error. The chain couples TRBV5-1 to TRBJ2-3, with a tentative D call TRBD2 (5 bases). This CDR3 is 17 amino acids long. Germline V gene lookup returns CDR1 SGHRS and CDR2 YFSETQ. Trimming took 6 bases from V and 3 from J, leaving 23 bases between them. DNA for the CDR3: TGCGCCAGCAAGACGTCAACCATTCCAGGAGGTACAGATACGCAGTATTTT. Its translation: CASKTSTIPGGTDTQYF.

This clonotype was counted once. A clone one base away is much larger, so this may be a read error. V gene TRBV29-1 combines with J gene TRBJ2-1; possibly TRBD2 for D (5 bases). The CDR3 consists of 13 residues. V lost 5 bases and J lost 6, with 14 bases in between. Germline-derived CDR1 and CDR2 are SQVTM and ANQGSEA. CDR3 DNA: TGCAGCGTTAAAACGGGGTCCCGCAATGAGCAGTTCTTC. Residues: CSVKTGSRNEQFF.

This clonotype was picked up one time. The chain carries TRBV30 and TRBJ2-5, with D unclear. This CDR3 has 14 residues. Deletions cut 5 bases from V and 1 base from J, with 14 bases between. Per the germline V gene, CDR1 is GTSNPN and CDR2 is SVGIG (reference sequence). The CDR3 nucleotides are TGTGCCTGGGGTGCAAGCGCCCCCCAAGAGACCCAGTACTTC. Protein: CAWGASAPQETQYF.

This sequence joins TRBV23-1 and TRBJ1-3, with no clear D. TRBV23-1 is designated an ORF whose function remains uncertain. This CDR3 comprises 18 residues. V was shortened by 3 bases and J by 4 bases, with 22 bases between the two germline ends. CDR3 nucleotide sequence: TGCGCCAGCAGTCACCAGCCCCCGGGCCCAGACACCGGAAACACCATATATTTT. Amino acids: CASSHQPPGPDTGNTIYF.

The chain has TRBV7-9 and TRBJ2-1; D remains ambiguous. The CDR3 runs to 12 residues. The germline CDR1 and CDR2 sequences are SEHNR and FQNEAQ (reference sequence). The germline V and J ends were trimmed by 5 bases and 10 bases, with 12 bases remaining between them. For the CDR3, the DNA is TGTGCCAGCAGCAATTTCACACAGGAGCAGTTCTTC. Protein: CASSNFTQEQFF.

Remarks on this clonotype: Possible read error: a much larger clone is one base away. The chain recombines TRBV4-3 with TRBJ2-5, with D hard to call. The CDR3 spans 14 residues. CDR1 and CDR2 from the germline V gene are LGHNA and YSLEER. Trimming took off 1 base at V and 4 bases at J, with 10 bases between the two ends. The CDR3 protein is CASSQVWFSETQYF. The CDR3 DNA reads as TGCGCCAGCAGCCAAGTTTGGTTTTCAGAGACCCAGTACTTC.

V usage is TRBV29-1 and J usage is TRBJ2-1; 9 bases align to TRBD1. V lost 6 bases, J lost 5 bases, and 8 bases stayed unmatched. CDR3 size: 14 residues. CDR1 SQVTM and CDR2 ANQGSEA come from the germline V gene. CDR3 in amino acids: CSVEPGQGDNEQFF. CDR3 coding DNA: TGCAGCGTAGAACCGGGACAGGGAGACAATGAGCAGTTCTTC.

Turning to this clonotype: This sequence may be a read error, since a much larger clone differs from it by one base. The rearrangement uses TRBV6-5 and TRBJ2-5; D call uncertain. CDR1 is MNHEY and CDR2 is SVGAGI in the germline V gene. The CDR3 spans 14 residues. CDR3 amino acids: CTSSYRVHGETQYF. CDR3 bases: TGTACCAGCAGTTACCGGGTCCACGGGGAGACCCAGTACTTC.

About this clonotype: The junction differs from germline at one of its ends, possibly a read error. This sequence joins TRBV6-8 and TRBJ1-5; D ambiguous. The CDR3 loop spans 14 amino acids. In germline, CDR1 is MNHGY, CDR2 SAAAGT. The CDR3 spells CAGSPDDSNQPQHF. The CDR3 DNA follows: TGTGCCGGCAGTCCGGACGATAGCAATCAGCCCCAGCATTTT.

The chain carries TRBV4-2 and TRBJ2-7, with TRBD2 matching 8 bases. The CDR3 loop spans 15 amino acids. Germline V gene lookup returns CDR1 LGHNA and CDR2 YNFKEQ. The trim removed 1 base at V and 2 bases at J, leaving 4 bases unmatched. The CDR3 nucleotides are TGTGCCAGCAGCCAAGTTCCCGGGGGGGCCTACGAGCAGTACTTC. As protein: CASSQVPGGAYEQYF.

This clonotype was counted only a few times. With a much larger clone just one base away, this may be a read error. J is TRBJ2-3 and V is TRBV4-3; 7 bases agree with TRBD1. This CDR3 spans 15 amino acids. Trimming at V came to 2 bases and at J to 1 base, leaving 3 bases not matched to a gene. CDR1 LGHNA and CDR2 YSLEER come from the germline V gene. CDR3 sequence: CASSQQGQRTDTQYF. The CDR3 nucleotides read TGCGCCAGCAGCCAACAGGGACAGCGCACAGATACGCAGTATTTT.

This clonotype turned up a few times. This chain connects TRBV30 to TRBJ1-1, with D unresolved. CDR1 and CDR2 (germline): GTSNPN, SVGIG (reference sequence). The CDR3 is 14 residues long. The ends were cut back, 5 bases at V and 3 bases at J, with 16 bases in the middle. The CDR3 sequence: CAWGDMGEYTEAFF. In nucleotides, the CDR3 is TGTGCCTGGGGTGACATGGGCGAGTACACTGAAGCTTTCTTT. The full variable domain, its missing parts supplied by reference TRBV30 and TRBJ1-1, is SQTIHQWPATLVQPVGSPLSLECTVEGTSNPNLYWYRQAAGRGLQLLFYSVGIGQISSEVPQNLSASRPQDRQFILSSKKLLLSDSGFYLCAWGDMGEYTEAFFGQGTRLTVV.

V usage is TRBV11-2 and J usage is TRBJ2-1; D is tentatively TRBD1 or TRBD2 (6 bases each). The CDR3 sequence is 17 residues long. The germline gives CDR1 SGHAT, CDR2 FQNNGV. V was trimmed by 5 bases and J by 0 bases, leaving 17 bases between them. In DNA form, the CDR3 reads TGTGCCAGCAGCCGGGGGCCGGGACGGGGCTCCTACAATGAGCAGTTCTTC. It encodes CASSRGPGRGSYNEQFF.

This clonotype was counted between two and nine times. The chain employs TRBV19 and TRBJ2-2; D gene unclear. Germline loops: CDR1 LNHDA, CDR2 SQIVND (reference sequence). Between the trimmed V and J ends, which lost 3 bases and 5 bases, there was a span of 10 bases. The CDR3 spans 14 residues. For the CDR3, the DNA is TGTGCCAGTAGTATGGGATTGATTACCGGGGAGCTGTTTTTT. Amino acids: CASSMGLITGELFF.

Notes on this clonotype: Being one base from a much bigger clone, this may be a read error. This chain joins TRBV6-6 and TRBJ2-7, with D possibly matching TRBD1 (5 bases). Trimming took off 5 bases at V and 5 bases at J, with 16 bases between the two ends. The CDR3 length is 14 residues. Germline V gene sequence: CDR1 MNHNY, CDR2 SVGAGI (reference sequence). Here the CDR3 DNA reads TGTGCCAGCAGTCACCGTCAGGGTCCCCACGAGCAGTACTTC. Translated: CASSHRQGPHEQYF.